Listed below are T cell receptor beta chains from one sample, sequenced in a study of T cell changes during pregnancy in multiple sclerosis. Data came from immunoSEQ multiplex PCR; TCRdb stores just in-frame clones and leaves some out. Altogether more than 55,000 clones are present, roughly 91% being singletons, with the ten largest covering roughly 6.5%. The sequenced sample was peripheral blood, obtained in the third trimester of pregnancy. These receptors all come from a female donor in good health, enrolled as a control in a pregnancy study. Both conserved end residues are part of each CDR3. D genes are given only for firm matches. Rows give clone size only sometimes, using once, few, many, or a class for an expanded clone.

>TRBV30|NA|NA|TRBJ2-3
CASRGRGRIEDTQYF
TGTGCCTCAAGGGGGAGGGGACGGATTGAGGATACGCAGTATTTT
>TRBV19|NA|NA|TRBJ1-1
CASSPTWNTEAFF
TGTGCCAGTAGTCCCACATGGAACACTGAAGCTTTCTTT
>TRBV2|NA|NA|TRBJ2-2
CATRRVDTGELFF
TGTGCCACCCGGAGGGTGGACACCGGGGAGCTGTTTTTT
>TRBV10-1|NA|few|TRBJ2-2
CASSTIKTGELFF
TGCGCCAGCAGCACAATAAAGACCGGGGAGCTGTTTTTT
>TRBV5-1|NA|NA|TRBJ2-7
CASSVGASYEQYF
TGCGCCAGCAGCGTAGGAGCCTCCTACGAGCAGTACTTC
>TRBV6-1|NA|NA|TRBJ1-6
CASSELRQAVSNSPLHF
TGTGCCAGCAGCGAACTCCGACAGGCTGTTAGCAATTCACCCCTCCACTTT
>TRBV6-6|NA|NA|TRBJ2-3
CASSYTGEADTQYF
TGTGCCAGCAGTTATACGGGGGAAGCAGATACGCAGTATTTT
>TRBV6-6|TRBD1|NA|TRBJ2-7
CASTVGQGVYEQYF
TGTGCCAGCACCGTGGGACAGGGCGTCTACGAGCAGTACTTC
>TRBV6-1|TRBD2|NA|TRBJ2-1
CASTTSGRSHNEQFF
TGTGCCAGCACAACTAGCGGGAGGAGCCACAATGAGCAGTTCTTC
>TRBV6-1|TRBD2|NA|TRBJ2-1
CASSPLAGAWEQFF
TGTGCCAGCAGTCCCCTAGCGGGAGCATGGGAGCAGTTCTTC
>TRBV5-1|TRBD1|NA|TRBJ2-3
CASSLAGQGIDTQYF
TGCGCCAGCAGCTTGGCGGGACAGGGGATAGATACGCAGTATTTT
>TRBV20-1|NA|NA|TRBJ1-1
CSASQDTEAFF
TGCAGTGCTTCCCAGGACACTGAAGCTTTCTTT
>TRBV5-4|TRBD1|NA|TRBJ2-5
CASSLGQGRETQYF
TGTGCCAGCAGCCTGGGACAGGGTAGGGAGACCCAGTACTTC
>TRBV19|TRBD1|NA|TRBJ2-1
CASSLRTGEQFF
TGTGCCAGTAGCCTAAGGACAGGGGAGCAGTTCTTC
>TRBV7-9|NA|once|TRBJ2-5
CASDPLGGEEETQYF
TGTGCCAGCGACCCACTAGGAGGGGAGGAAGAGACCCAGTACTTC
>TRBV5-1|NA|NA|TRBJ2-2
CASSYNPQAGTGELFF
TGCGCCAGCAGCTACAATCCACAGGCTGGCACCGGGGAGCTGTTTTTT
>TRBV7-9|TRBD2|few|TRBJ2-1
CASSLSGTTNEQFF
TGTGCCAGCAGCTTGTCCGGGACTACAAATGAGCAGTTCTTC
>TRBV11-3|TRBD1|once|TRBJ2-2
CASSGQGDTGELFF
TGTGCCAGCAGCGGACAGGGTGACACCGGGGAGCTGTTTTTT
>TRBV11-3|NA|NA|TRBJ2-1
CASSSTGQSSNEQFF
TGTGCCAGCAGCTCCACGGGACAAAGTTCCAATGAGCAGTTCTTC
>TRBV18|NA|NA|TRBJ2-5
CASSPNHVGVQETQYF
TGTGCCAGCTCACCAAATCACGTAGGGGTGCAAGAGACCCAGTACTTC
>TRBV5-4|NA|NA|TRBJ2-1
CASSLGQSYNEQFF
TGTGCCAGCAGCTTGGGACAGTCCTACAATGAGCAGTTCTTC
>TRBV5-4|TRBD1|once|TRBJ2-2
CASSPGQASANTGELFF
TGTGCCAGCAGCCCGGGACAGGCTAGCGCGAACACCGGGGAGCTGTTTTTT
>TRBV15|TRBD1|NA|TRBJ1-5
CATSRVGQGLNQPQHF
TGTGCCACCAGCAGAGTGGGACAGGGCCTCAATCAGCCCCAGCATTTT
>TRBV6-1|NA|NA|TRBJ1-3
CASILGGNTIYF
TGTGCCAGCATACTAGGGGGAAACACCATATATTTT
>TRBV7-2|TRBD1|NA|TRBJ2-1
CASSLTGTGNEQFF
TGTGCCAGCAGCCTGACCGGGACAGGGAATGAGCAGTTCTTC
>TRBV19|NA|NA|TRBJ1-4
CASSLGQVATNEKLFF
TGTGCCAGTAGTCTGGGACAAGTCGCGACTAATGAAAAACTGTTTTTT
>TRBV18|TRBD2|NA|TRBJ2-1
CASSPPIGGAGVNNEQFF
TGTGCCAGCTCACCACCCATCGGGGGAGCGGGAGTCAACAATGAGCAGTTCTTC
>TRBV19|NA|NA|TRBJ1-2
CASTPSGGGYTF
TGTGCCAGTACCCCGAGCGGGGGTGGCTACACCTTC
>TRBV7-9|NA|NA|TRBJ2-7
CASSFGEIKGNYEQYF
TGTGCCAGCAGCTTTGGTGAGATCAAGGGGAACTACGAGCAGTACTTC
>TRBV18|TRBD2|once|TRBJ2-5
CASSRGSGKNQETQYF
TGTGCCAGCTCACGGGGAAGCGGGAAAAACCAAGAGACCCAGTACTTC
>TRBV7-9|NA|NA|TRBJ1-3
CASTLPLGHPSGNTIYF
TGTGCCAGCACCCTCCCGCTCGGACACCCCTCTGGAAACACCATATATTTT
>TRBV7-9|NA|NA|TRBJ1-3
CASSLDRAGNSGNTIYF
TGTGCCAGCAGCTTAGATCGGGCGGGAAACTCTGGAAACACCATATATTTT
>TRBV27|NA|NA|TRBJ2-7
CASSFPQAGVYEQYF
TGTGCCAGCAGTTTCCCTCAGGCAGGGGTCTACGAGCAGTACTTC
>TRBV19|NA|NA|TRBJ2-7
CASSIPGGEQYF
TGTGCCAGTAGTATACCCGGGGGCGAGCAGTACTTC
>TRBV29-1|TRBD2|NA|TRBJ2-3
CSVILAGNTDTQYF
TGCAGCGTCATACTAGCGGGGAACACAGATACGCAGTATTTT
>TRBV19|NA|NA|TRBJ1-1
CASSQIQNTEAFF
TGTGCCAGTAGCCAGATTCAGAACACTGAAGCTTTCTTT
>TRBV29-1|NA|NA|TRBJ2-7
CSALTTGITYEQYF
TGCAGCGCCCTAACCACAGGGATCACCTACGAGCAGTACTTC
>TRBV30|NA|NA|TRBJ1-3
CAWNSLWAGPDSVGNTIYF
TGTGCCTGGAATAGTTTATGGGCAGGGCCTGACTCTGTCGGAAACACCATATATTTT
>TRBV9|NA|NA|TRBJ1-1
CASSVTAVMNTEAFF
TGTGCCAGCAGCGTGACAGCTGTAATGAACACTGAAGCTTTCTTT
>TRBV6-1|TRBD1|few|TRBJ1-4
CASRTTGGGNEKLFF
TGTGCCAGCAGGACTACAGGGGGCGGTAATGAAAAACTGTTTTTT
>TRBV11-2|NA|NA|TRBJ2-7
CASSLSGYEQYF
TGTGCCAGCAGCTTATCAGGCTACGAGCAGTACTTC
>TRBV19|TRBD1|NA|TRBJ2-1
CASTLGQGTNEQFF
TGTGCCAGTACTTTAGGACAGGGGACGAATGAGCAGTTCTTC
>TRBV7-8|NA|NA|TRBJ1-1
CASSLRLGGTEAFF
TGTGCCAGCAGCTTACGGTTGGGGGGCACTGAAGCTTTCTTT
>TRBV6-5|NA|NA|TRBJ2-3
CASSSGDTQYF
TGTGCCAGCAGTTCCGGGGATACGCAGTATTTT
>TRBV18|TRBD2|NA|TRBJ2-1
CASSPLILSGGETYNEQFF
TGTGCCAGCTCTCCCTTGATACTCAGCGGGGGGGAAACATACAATGAGCAGTTCTTC
>TRBV4-3|NA|NA|TRBJ2-3
CASSQVLPDTQYF
TGCGCCAGCAGCCAAGTACTACCAGATACGCAGTATTTT
>TRBV4-3|NA|NA|TRBJ2-2
CASSQGQANTGELFF
TGCGCCAGCAGCCAAGGACAAGCGAACACCGGGGAGCTGTTTTTT
>TRBV7-7|TRBD1|NA|TRBJ2-1
CASSLGTGAGNEQFF
TGTGCCAGCAGCTTAGGTACAGGGGCCGGTAATGAGCAGTTCTTC
>TRBV10-3|NA|NA|TRBJ2-1
CASGTPPRSEQFF
TGTGCCTCGGGAACTCCCCCCCGGAGTGAGCAGTTCTTC
>TRBV10-3|NA|once|TRBJ2-7
CAISSTATISYEQYF
TGTGCCATCAGTTCGACAGCTACTATCTCCTACGAGCAGTACTTC
>TRBV19|NA|NA|TRBJ1-2
CASNPVGGFGYTF
TGTGCCAGTAACCCGGTAGGGGGATTTGGCTACACCTTC
>TRBV6-5|NA|NA|TRBJ1-4
CASSYSRGGAKEKLFF
TGTGCCAGCAGTTACTCGAGGGGGGGCGCGAAGGAAAAACTGTTTTTT
>TRBV9|TRBD2|NA|TRBJ2-1
CASSEGTSGGHNEQFF
TGTGCCAGCAGCGAAGGGACTAGCGGGGGACACAATGAGCAGTTCTTC
>TRBV5-1|TRBD1|once|TRBJ1-1
CASSLGWARGLGSTEAFF
TGCGCCAGCAGCTTGGGGTGGGCCAGGGGGCTGGGAAGCACTGAAGCTTTCTTT
>TRBV6-6|NA|NA|TRBJ2-1
CASRPSAASYNEQFF
TGTGCCAGCAGGCCGTCCGCGGCCTCCTACAATGAGCAGTTCTTC
>TRBV5-1|NA|NA|TRBJ1-1
CASNAGTPNTEAFF
TGCGCCAGCAACGCCGGGACACCGAACACTGAAGCTTTCTTT
>TRBV5-1|TRBD2|NA|TRBJ2-2
CASSSGLDYGTGELFF
TGCGCCAGCAGCTCGGGACTAGACTACGGCACCGGGGAGCTGTTTTTT
>TRBV7-9|TRBD2|NA|TRBJ2-3
CASSPGTSGHTDTQYF
TGTGCCAGCAGCCCGGGGACTAGCGGACACACAGATACGCAGTATTTT
>TRBV4-1|NA|NA|TRBJ2-7
CASSQGETLYEQYF
TGCGCCAGCAGCCAAGGGGAGACTCTGTACGAGCAGTACTTC